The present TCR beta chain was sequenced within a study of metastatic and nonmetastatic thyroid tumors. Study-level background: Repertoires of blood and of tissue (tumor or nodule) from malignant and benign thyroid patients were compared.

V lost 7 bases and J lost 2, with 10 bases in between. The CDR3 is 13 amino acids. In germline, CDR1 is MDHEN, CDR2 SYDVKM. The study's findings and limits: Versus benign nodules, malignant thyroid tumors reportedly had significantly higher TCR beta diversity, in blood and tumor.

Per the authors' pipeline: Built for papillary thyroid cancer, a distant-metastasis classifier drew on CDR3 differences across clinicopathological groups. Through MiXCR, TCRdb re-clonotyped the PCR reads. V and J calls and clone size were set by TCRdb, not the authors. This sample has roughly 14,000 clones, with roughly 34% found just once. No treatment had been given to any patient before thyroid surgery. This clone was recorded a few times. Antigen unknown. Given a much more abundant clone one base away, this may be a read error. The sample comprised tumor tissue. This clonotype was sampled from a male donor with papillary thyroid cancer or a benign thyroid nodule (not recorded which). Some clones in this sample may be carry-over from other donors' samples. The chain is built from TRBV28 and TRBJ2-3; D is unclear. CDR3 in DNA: TGTGCCAGCATGGCTCAGGCCACAGATACGCAGTATTTT. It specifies CASMAQATDTQYF. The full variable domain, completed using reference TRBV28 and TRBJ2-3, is DVKVTQSSRYLVKRTGEKVFLECVQDMDHENMFWYRQDPGLGLRLIYFSYDVKMKEKGDIPEGYSVSREKKERFSLILESASTNQTSMYLCASMAQATDTQYFGPGTRLTVL.